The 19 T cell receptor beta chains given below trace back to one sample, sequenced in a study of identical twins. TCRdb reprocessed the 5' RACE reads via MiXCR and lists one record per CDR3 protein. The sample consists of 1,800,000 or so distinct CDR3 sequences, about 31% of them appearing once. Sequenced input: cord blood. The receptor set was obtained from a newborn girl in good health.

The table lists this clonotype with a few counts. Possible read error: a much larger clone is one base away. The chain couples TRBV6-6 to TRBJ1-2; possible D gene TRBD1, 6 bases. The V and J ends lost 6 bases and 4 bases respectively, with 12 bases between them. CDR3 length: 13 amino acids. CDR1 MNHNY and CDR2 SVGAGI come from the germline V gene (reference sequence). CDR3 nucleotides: TGTGCCAGCAGCCCGGGACACGGCTATGGCTACACCTTC. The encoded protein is CASSPGHGYGYTF.

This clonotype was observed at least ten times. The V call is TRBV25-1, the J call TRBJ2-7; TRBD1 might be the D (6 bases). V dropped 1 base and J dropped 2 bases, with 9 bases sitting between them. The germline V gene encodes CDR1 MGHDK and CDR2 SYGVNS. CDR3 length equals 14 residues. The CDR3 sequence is CASSESDRTYEQYF. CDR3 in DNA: TGTGCCAGCAGTGAATCGGACAGAACCTACGAGCAGTACTTC.

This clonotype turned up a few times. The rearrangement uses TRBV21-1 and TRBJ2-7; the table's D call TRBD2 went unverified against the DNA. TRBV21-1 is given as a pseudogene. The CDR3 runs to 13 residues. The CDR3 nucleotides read TGTGCCAGCGCATGGCGGCTAGCGGGGGGGCAGTACTTC. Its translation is CASAWRLAGGQYF.

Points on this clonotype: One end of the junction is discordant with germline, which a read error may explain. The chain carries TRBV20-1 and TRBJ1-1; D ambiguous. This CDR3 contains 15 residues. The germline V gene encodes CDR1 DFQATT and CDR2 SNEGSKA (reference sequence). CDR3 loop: CSARWFGNTNTEAFF. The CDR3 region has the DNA TGCAGTGCTAGATGGTTCGGAAATACGAACACCGAAGCTTTCTTT.

The CDR3 protein is CASCIGTGSDNEQYF. DNA of the CDR3: TGTGCCAGCTGCATCGGGACAGGGTCGGACAATGAGCAGTACTTC. The chain employs TRBV2 and TRBJ2-5, with 9 bases fitting TRBD1. This CDR3 has 15 residues. V shed 8 bases, J shed 11 bases, and the junction held 18 bases outside the gene matches. Germline CDR1 and CDR2: SNHLY and FYNNEI.

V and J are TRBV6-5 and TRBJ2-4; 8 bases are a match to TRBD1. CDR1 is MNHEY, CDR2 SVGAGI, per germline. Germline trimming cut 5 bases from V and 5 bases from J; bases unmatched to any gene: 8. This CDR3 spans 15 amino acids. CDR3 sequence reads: CASSRNRGAENIQYF. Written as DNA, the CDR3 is TGTGCCAGCAGTAGAAACAGGGGGGCCGAAAACATTCAGTACTTC.

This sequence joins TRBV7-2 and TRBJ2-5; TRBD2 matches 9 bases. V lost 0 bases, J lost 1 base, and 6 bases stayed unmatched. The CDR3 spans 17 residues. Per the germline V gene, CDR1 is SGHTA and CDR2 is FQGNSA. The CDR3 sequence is CASSLALLAGIQETQYF. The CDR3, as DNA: TGTGCCAGCAGCTTAGCGCTGCTAGCGGGGATCCAAGAGACCCAGTACTTC.

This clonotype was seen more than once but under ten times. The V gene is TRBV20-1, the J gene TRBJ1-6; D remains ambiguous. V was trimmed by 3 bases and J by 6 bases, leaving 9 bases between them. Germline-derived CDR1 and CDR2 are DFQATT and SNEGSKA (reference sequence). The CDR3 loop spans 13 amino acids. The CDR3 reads CSARSDSNSPLHF. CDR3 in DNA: TGCAGTGCTAGGAGTGATAGTAATTCACCCCTCCACTTT.

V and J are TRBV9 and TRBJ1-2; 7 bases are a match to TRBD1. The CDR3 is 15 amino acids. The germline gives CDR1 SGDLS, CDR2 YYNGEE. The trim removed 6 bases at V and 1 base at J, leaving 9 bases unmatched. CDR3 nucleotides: TGTGCCAGCACCACTAACAGGGGTAGTAACTATGGCTACACCTTC. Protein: CASTTNRGSNYGYTF.

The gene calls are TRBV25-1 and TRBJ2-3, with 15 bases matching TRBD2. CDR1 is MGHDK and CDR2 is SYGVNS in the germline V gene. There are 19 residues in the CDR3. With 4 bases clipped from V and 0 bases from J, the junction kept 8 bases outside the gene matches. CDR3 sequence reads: CASSAAGTSGGFSTDTQYF. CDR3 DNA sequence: TGTGCCAGCAGTGCGGCCGGGACTAGCGGGGGGTTTAGCACAGATACGCAGTATTTT. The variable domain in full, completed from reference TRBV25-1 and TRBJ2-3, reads EADIYQTPRYLVIGTGKKITLECSQTMGHDKMYWYQQDPGMELHLIHYSYGVNSTEKGDLSSESTVSRIRTEHFPLTLESARPSHTSQYLCASSAAGTSGGFSTDTQYFGPGTRLTVL.

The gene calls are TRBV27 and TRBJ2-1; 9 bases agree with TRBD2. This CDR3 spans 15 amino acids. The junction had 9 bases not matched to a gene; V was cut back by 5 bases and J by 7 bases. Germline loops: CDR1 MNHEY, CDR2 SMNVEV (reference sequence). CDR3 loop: CASSLTSGFINEQFF. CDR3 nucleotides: TGTGCCAGCAGTCTAACTAGCGGGTTTATAAATGAGCAGTTCTTC.

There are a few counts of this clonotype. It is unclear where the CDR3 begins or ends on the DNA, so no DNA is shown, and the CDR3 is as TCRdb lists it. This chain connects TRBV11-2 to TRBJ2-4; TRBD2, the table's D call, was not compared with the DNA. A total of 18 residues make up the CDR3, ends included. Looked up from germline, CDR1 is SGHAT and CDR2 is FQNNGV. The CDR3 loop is CASRASTGLLRAKNIQYF.

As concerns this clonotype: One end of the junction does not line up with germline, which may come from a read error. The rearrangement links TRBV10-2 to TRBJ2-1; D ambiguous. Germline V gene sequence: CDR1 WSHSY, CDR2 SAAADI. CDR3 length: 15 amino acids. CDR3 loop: CASSVSPSSHNEQFF. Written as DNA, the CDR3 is TGCGCCAGCAGTGTTAGCCCCAGCTCCCACAATGAGCAGTTCTTC.

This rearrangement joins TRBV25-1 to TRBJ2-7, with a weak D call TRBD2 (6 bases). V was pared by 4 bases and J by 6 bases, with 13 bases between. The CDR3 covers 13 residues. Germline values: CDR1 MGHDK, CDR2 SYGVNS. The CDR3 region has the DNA TGTGCCAGCAGTGCAGGGAGGTTCAGCGAGCAGTACTTC. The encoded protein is CASSAGRFSEQYF.

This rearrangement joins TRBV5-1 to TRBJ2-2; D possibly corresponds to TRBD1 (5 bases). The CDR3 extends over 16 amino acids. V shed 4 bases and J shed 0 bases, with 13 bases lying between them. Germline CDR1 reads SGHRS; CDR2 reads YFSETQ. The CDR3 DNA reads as TGCGCCAGCAGCCTATGGGCAGGGACGAACACCGGGGAGCTGTTTTTT. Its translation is CASSLWAGTNTGELFF.

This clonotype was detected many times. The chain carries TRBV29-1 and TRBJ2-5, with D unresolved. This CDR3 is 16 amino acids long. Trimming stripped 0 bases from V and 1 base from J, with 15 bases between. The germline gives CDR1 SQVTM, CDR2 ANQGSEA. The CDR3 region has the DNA TGCAGCGTTGAAGATCCGTTTCGCGGAGCCCAAGAGACCCAGTACTTC. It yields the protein CSVEDPFRGAQETQYF. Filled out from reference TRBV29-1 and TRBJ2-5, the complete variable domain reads SAVISQKPSRDICQRGTSLTIQCQVDSQVTMMFWYRQQPGQSLTLIATANQGSEATYESGFVIDKFPISRPNLTFSTLTVSNMSPEDSSIYLCSVEDPFRGAQETQYFGPGTRLLVL.

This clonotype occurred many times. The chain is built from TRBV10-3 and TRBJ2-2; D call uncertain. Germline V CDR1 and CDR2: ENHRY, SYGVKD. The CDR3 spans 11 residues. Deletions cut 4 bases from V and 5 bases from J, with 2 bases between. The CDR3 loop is CAISGTGELFF. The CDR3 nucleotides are TGTGCCATCAGTGGGACCGGGGAGCTGTTTTTT.

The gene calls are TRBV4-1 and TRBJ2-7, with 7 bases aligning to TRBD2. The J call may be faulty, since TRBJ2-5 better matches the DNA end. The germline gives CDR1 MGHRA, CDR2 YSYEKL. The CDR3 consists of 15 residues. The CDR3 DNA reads TGCGCCAGCAGCCAAGATCGTGGGGGGGTGGAGACCCAGTACTTC. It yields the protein CASSQDRGGVETQYF.

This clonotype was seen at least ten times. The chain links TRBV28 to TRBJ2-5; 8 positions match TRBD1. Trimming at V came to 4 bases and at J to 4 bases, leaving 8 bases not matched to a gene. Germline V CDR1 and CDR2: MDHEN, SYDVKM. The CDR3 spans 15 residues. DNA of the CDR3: TGTGCCAGCAGTTCAGACAGGGGACAGAGAGAGACCCAGTACTTC. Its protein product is CASSSDRGQRETQYF.